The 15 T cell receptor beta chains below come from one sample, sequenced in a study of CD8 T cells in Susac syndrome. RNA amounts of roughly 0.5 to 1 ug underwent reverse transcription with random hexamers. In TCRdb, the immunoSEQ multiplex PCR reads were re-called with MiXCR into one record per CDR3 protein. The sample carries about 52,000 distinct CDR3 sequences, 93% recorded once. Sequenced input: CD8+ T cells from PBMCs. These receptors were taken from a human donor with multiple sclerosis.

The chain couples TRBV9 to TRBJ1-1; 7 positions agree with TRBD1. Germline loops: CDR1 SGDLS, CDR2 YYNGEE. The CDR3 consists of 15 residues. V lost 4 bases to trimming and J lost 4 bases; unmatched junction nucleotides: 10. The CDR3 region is CASSPGGGPGTEAFF. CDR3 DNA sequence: TGTGCCAGCAGCCCAGGGGGGGGGCCGGGCACTGAAGCTTTCTTT.

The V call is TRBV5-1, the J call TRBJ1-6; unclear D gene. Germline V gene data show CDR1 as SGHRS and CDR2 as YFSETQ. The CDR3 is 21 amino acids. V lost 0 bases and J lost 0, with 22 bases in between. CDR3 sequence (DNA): TGCGCCAGCAGCTTGGAGCCCCAAGGGATGCTTAAGACCTCCTATAATTCACCCCTCCACTTT. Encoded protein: CASSLEPQGMLKTSYNSPLHF.

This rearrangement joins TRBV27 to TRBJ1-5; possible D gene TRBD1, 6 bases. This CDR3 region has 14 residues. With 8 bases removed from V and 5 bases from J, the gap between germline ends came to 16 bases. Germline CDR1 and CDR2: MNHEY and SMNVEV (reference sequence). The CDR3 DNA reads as TGTGCCAGCGGCTCACAGGGCACGCATCAGCCCCAGCATTTT. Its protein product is CASGSQGTHQPQHF.

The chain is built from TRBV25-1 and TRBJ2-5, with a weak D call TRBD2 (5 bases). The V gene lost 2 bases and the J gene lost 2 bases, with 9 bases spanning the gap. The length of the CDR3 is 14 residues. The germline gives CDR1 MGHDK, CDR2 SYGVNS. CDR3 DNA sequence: TGTGCCAGCAGTGAAAGAGGGTATCAAGAGACCCAGTACTTC. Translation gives CASSERGYQETQYF.

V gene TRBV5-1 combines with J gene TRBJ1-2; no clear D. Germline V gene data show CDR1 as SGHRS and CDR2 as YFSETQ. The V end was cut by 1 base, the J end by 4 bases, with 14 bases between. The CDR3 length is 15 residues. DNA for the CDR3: TGCGCCAGCAGCTTGCGGAGCGGAAAAGGCTATGGCTACACCTTC. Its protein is CASSLRSGKGYGYTF.

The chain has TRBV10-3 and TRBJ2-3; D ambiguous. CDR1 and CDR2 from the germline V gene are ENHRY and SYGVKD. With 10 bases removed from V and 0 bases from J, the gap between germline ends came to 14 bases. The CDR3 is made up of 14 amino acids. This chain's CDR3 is CATTVGRSTDTQYF. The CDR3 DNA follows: TGTGCCACCACGGTTGGGCGTAGCACAGATACGCAGTATTTT.

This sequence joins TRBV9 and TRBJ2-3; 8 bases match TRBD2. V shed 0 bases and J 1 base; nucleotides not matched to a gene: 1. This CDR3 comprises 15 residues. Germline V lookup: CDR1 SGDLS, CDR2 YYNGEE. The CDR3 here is CASSVGAGGTDTQYF. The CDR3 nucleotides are TGTGCCAGCAGCGTAGGAGCGGGGGGCACAGATACGCAGTATTTT.

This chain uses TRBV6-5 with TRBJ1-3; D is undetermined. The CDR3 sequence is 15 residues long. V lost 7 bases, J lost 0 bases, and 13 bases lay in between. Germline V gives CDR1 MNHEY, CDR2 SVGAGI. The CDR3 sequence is CASTPNSLSGNTIYF. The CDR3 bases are TGTGCCAGCACCCCTAACTCCCTCTCTGGAAACACCATATATTTT.

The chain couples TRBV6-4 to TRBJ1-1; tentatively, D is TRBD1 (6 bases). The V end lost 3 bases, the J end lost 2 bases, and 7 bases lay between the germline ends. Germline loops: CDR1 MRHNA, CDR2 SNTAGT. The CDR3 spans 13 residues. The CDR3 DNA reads TGTGCCAGCAGTGAAGGGGGTAACACTGAAGCTTTCTTT. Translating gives CASSEGGNTEAFF.

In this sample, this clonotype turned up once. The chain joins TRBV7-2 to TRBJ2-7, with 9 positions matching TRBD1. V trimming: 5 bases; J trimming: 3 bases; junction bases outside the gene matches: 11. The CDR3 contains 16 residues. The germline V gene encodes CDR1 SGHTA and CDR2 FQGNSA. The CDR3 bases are TGTGCCAGCAGCCCTAGCTTGGGACAGGGAGACTACGAGCAGTACTTC. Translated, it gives CASSPSLGQGDYEQYF.

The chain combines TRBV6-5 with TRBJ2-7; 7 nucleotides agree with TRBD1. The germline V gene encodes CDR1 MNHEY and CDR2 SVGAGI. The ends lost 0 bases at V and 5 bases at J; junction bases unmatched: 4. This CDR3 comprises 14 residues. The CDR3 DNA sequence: TGTGCCAGCAGTTACTCAACAGGGGCTAACGAGCAGTACTTC. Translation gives CASSYSTGANEQYF.

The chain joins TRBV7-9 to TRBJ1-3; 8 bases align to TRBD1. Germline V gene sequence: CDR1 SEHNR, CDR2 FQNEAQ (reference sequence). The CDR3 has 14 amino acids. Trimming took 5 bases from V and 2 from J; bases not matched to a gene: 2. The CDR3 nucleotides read TGTGCCAGCAGCAGACAGGGGACTGGAAACACCATATATTTT. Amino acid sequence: CASSRQGTGNTIYF.

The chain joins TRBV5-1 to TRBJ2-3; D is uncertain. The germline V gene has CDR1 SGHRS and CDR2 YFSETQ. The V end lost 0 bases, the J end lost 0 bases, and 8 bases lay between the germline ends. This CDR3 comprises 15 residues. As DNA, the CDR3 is TGCGCCAGCAGCTTGGGACATACAAGCACAGATACGCAGTATTTT. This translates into CASSLGHTSTDTQYF.

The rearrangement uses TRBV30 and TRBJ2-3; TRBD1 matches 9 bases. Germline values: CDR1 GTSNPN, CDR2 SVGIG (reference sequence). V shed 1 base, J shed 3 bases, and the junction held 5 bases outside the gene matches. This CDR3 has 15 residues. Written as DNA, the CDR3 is TGTGCCTGGAGTGATGGGGACAGGGATACAGATACGCAGTATTTT. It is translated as CAWSDGDRDTDTQYF.

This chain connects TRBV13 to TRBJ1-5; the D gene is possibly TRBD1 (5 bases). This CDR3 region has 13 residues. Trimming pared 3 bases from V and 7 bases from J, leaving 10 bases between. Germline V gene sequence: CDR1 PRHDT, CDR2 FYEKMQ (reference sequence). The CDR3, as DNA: TGTGCCAGCAGCTTGGGCCGGGGGCAGCCCCAGCATTTT. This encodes CASSLGRGQPQHF.